Listed below are T cell receptor beta chains from one sample, sequenced in a study of OX40 agonist ivuxolimab in advanced cancers. The table came from immunoSEQ multiplex PCR; TCRdb's copy has only in-frame clones and leaves some out. The repertoire holds approximately 84,000 clones, with 89% as singletons. This sample comprised CD4+ or CD8+ T cells sorted from blood, obtained in a trial of the OX40 agonist ivuxolimab. These receptor sequences come from an adult with an advanced solid tumor such as melanoma, head and neck, liver or kidney cancer. CDR3s include the opening cysteine and the closing phenylalanine or tryptophan. D genes are given only for firm matches.

v_gene	j_gene	d_gene	CDR3nt	CDR3aa
TRBV15	TRBJ2-1	-	TGTGCCACCAGCAGAGACAGGGAATACAATGAGCAGTTCTTC	CATSRDREYNEQFF
TRBV10-2	TRBJ1-6	TRBD1	TGCGCCAGCAGGGACAGGGGGGGTTCACCCCTCCACTTT	CASRDRGGSPLHF
TRBV18	TRBJ2-2	-	TGTGCCAGCTCTGAAAACACCGGGGAGCTGTTTTTT	CASSENTGELFF
TRBV7-2	TRBJ2-1	-	TGTGCCAGCAGCTTAGACCGGGTCAATGAGCAGTTCTTC	CASSLDRVNEQFF
TRBV11-1	TRBJ2-1	TRBD2	TGTGCCAGCAGCCGGGCCTTGGGGGGGGCCTACAATGAGCAGTTCTTC	CASSRALGGAYNEQFF
TRBV7-3	TRBJ2-3	-	TGTGCCAGCAGCCGACTACTTAGCACAGATACGCAGTATTTT	CASSRLLSTDTQYF
TRBV5-6	TRBJ2-1	TRBD1	TGTGCCAGCAAGGGACAGGGGATTTACAATGAGCAGTTCTTC	CASKGQGIYNEQFF
TRBV18	TRBJ2-5	TRBD1	TGTGCCAGCTCACCAGGATCCGGACAGGGCGGGGAGACCCAGTACTTC	CASSPGSGQGGETQYF
TRBV5-6	TRBJ1-5	TRBD1	TGTGCCAGCAGCCTAACAGGGGGTGGAGGCAATCAGCCCCAGCATTTT	CASSLTGGGGNQPQHF
TRBV18	TRBJ2-5	-	TGTGCCAGCTCACCACTCGTCTCAGGGGCAGAGACCCAGTACTTC	CASSPLVSGAETQYF
TRBV4-3	TRBJ1-5	-	TGCGCCAGCAGCCAAACAGTTTCTCAGCCCCAGCATTTT	CASSQTVSQPQHF
TRBV6-5	TRBJ2-2	-	TGTGCCAGCAGAACCGGGACACAGAACACCGGGGAGCTGTTTTTT	CASRTGTQNTGELFF
TRBV28	TRBJ1-1	TRBD1	TGTGCCAGCAGTCTTGGACAGGTCCCGCAAGCTTTCTTT	CASSLGQVPQAFF
TRBV7-2	TRBJ1-1	-	TGTGCCAGCAGCTTAGTGGTTCGGGGGAACACTGAAGCTTTCTTT	CASSLVVRGNTEAFF
TRBV18	TRBJ2-7	TRBD2	TGTGCCAACTCACCGCGACTAGCGGGAGCCTACGAGCAGTACTTC	CANSPRLAGAYEQYF
TRBV7-9	TRBJ2-5	-	TGTGCCAGCAGGGTGGGCGGGGGCCTGCCAAAGACCCAGTACTTC	CASRVGGGLPKTQYF
TRBV14	TRBJ2-1	-	TGTGCCAGCAGCCAAGATTCGATCCACCGGAATGAGCAGTTCTTC	CASSQDSIHRNEQFF